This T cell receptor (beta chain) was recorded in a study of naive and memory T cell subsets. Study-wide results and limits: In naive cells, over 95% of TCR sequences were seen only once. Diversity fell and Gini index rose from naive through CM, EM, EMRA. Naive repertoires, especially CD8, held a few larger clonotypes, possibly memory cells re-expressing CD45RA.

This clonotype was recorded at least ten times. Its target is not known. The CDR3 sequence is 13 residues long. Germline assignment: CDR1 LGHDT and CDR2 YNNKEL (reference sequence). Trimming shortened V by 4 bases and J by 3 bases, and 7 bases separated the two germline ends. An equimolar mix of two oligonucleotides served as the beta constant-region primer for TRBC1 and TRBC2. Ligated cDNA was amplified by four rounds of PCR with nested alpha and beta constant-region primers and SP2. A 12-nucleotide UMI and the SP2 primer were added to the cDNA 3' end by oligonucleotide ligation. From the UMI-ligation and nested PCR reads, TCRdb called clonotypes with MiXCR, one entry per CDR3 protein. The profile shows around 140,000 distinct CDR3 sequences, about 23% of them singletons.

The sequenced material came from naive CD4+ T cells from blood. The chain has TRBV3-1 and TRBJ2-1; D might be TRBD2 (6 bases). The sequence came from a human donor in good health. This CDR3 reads CASSRLVYNEQFF. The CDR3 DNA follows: TGTGCCAGCAGCCGACTAGTCTACAATGAGCAGTTCTTC.